This TCR beta chain was identified during a study of blood T cell repertoires in COVID-19. This CDR3 comprises 12 residues. Germline V gene lookup returns CDR1 SNHLY and CDR2 FYNNEI. Trimming took off 5 bases at V and 5 bases at J, with 10 bases between the two ends. Assay: immunoSEQ multiplex PCR; the TCRdb copy retains only in-frame clones and omits some. Of roughly 240,000 clones in the sample, 82% were seen once. J is TRBJ2-7 and V is TRBV2; weak D call: TRBD1 (6 bases). The receptor comes from an older woman with acute or convalescent COVID-19. The sample consisted of peripheral blood. This CDR3 is CASSRDKNEQYF. CDR3 DNA: TGTGCCAGCAGTCGGGACAAAAACGAGCAGTACTTC.